This is a list of T cell receptor beta chains from one sample in a study of CD8 T cells in Susac syndrome. TCRdb fed the immunoSEQ multiplex PCR reads into MiXCR, producing one record per CDR3 protein. The data show 110,000 to 150,000 distinct CDR3 sequences, about 94% seen once. Input material: CD8+ T cells from PBMCs. The receptors shown here come from a human donor in good health. Each CDR3 is given with its conserved first and last residue. Each record gives: CDR3 protein, CDR3 DNA, J gene, D gene, clone size, V gene. The D gene is left open where the match is weak. Not all rows give a size; the values are once, few, many and, for expanded clones, a class.

CASSVEGNEQFF | TGTGCCAGCAGCGTAGAGGGAAATGAGCAGTTCTTC | TRBJ2-1 | - | once | TRBV9
CASGLGDYTSEQFF | TGTGCTAGTGGTTTGGGGGACTATACCTCTGAGCAGTTCTTC | TRBJ2-1 | TRBD2 | - | TRBV12-5
CASSESGIGSGDTQYF | TGTGCCAGCAGTGAATCGGGGATTGGGAGCGGAGATACGCAGTATTTT | TRBJ2-3 | - | - | TRBV2
CASSLEVDSNQPQHF | TGTGCCAGCAGCCTAGAGGTGGATAGCAATCAGCCCCAGCATTTT | TRBJ1-5 | - | - | TRBV7-2
CASSSGTGLSWVEAFF | TGTGCCAGCAGCTCCGGGACAGGCCTCTCTTGGGTGGAAGCTTTCTTT | TRBJ1-1 | TRBD1 | - | TRBV7-9
CSVVWGGWNEQFF | TGCAGCGTTGTATGGGGAGGGTGGAATGAGCAGTTCTTC | TRBJ2-1 | TRBD2 | - | TRBV29-1
CASSPALSGAYNEQFF | TGTGCCAGCAGCCCGGCTCTGAGCGGAGCGTACAATGAGCAGTTCTTC | TRBJ2-1 | - | - | TRBV16
CSAPRLYGYTF | TGCAGTGCTCCCCGGCTCTATGGCTACACCTTC | TRBJ1-2 | - | - | TRBV20-1
CASSVAEAPPSYNEQFF | TGTGCCAGCAGCGTAGCGGAGGCTCCCCCCTCTTACAATGAGCAGTTCTTC | TRBJ2-1 | - | - | TRBV9
CAWIGQGVGYTF | TGTGCCTGGATCGGACAGGGGGTAGGCTACACCTTC | TRBJ1-2 | TRBD1 | - | TRBV30
CASSQALGAGGEQFF | TGCGCCAGCAGCCAAGCCCTGGGAGCGGGAGGTGAGCAGTTCTTC | TRBJ2-1 | TRBD2 | - | TRBV4-3
CASRGGQGSDEQYF | TGTGCCAGCAGGGGGGGACAGGGTAGCGACGAGCAGTACTTC | TRBJ2-7 | TRBD1 | - | TRBV7-9
CASSLYREVADTQYF | TGTGCCAGCAGTTTGTATCGGGAGGTTGCAGATACGCAGTATTTT | TRBJ2-3 | TRBD2 | - | TRBV27
CASSPGLGLSNEQFF | TGTGCCAGCAGCCCCGGACTAGGGTTGTCCAATGAGCAGTTCTTC | TRBJ2-1 | TRBD2 | - | TRBV12-3/TRBV12-4
CASRSDADTQYF | TGTGCCAGCCGGTCCGATGCAGATACGCAGTATTTT | TRBJ2-3 | - | - | TRBV7-8
CASSGTQGYEQYF | TGTGCCAGCAGCGGGACTCAGGGGTACGAGCAGTACTTC | TRBJ2-7 | - | - | TRBV9
CASTLTGNTEAFF | TGTGCCAGCACACTTACAGGGAACACTGAAGCTTTCTTT | TRBJ1-1 | - | - | TRBV12-3/TRBV12-4
CASKTTDTQYF | TGTGCCAGCAAGACCACAGATACGCAGTATTTT | TRBJ2-3 | - | - | TRBV12-3/TRBV12-4
CASSFGGSLPDTQYF | TGTGCCAGCAGTTTTGGCGGGAGTCTCCCAGATACGCAGTATTTT | TRBJ2-3 | TRBD2 | - | TRBV27
CSVEGGSGSFSGNTIYF | TGCAGCGTTGAAGGAGGATCAGGTTCCTTTTCTGGAAACACCATATATTTT | TRBJ1-3 | - | - | TRBV29-1
CASRLGGQGDKNIQYF | TGTGCCAGCCGCCTTGGCGGACAGGGAGACAAAAACATTCAGTACTTC | TRBJ2-4 | TRBD1 | - | TRBV27
CASTGGTTDTQYF | TGTGCCAGCACCGGGGGTACCACAGATACGCAGTATTTT | TRBJ2-3 | - | - | TRBV7-3
CSVGDSSYEQYF | TGCAGCGTTGGGGACAGCTCCTACGAGCAGTACTTC | TRBJ2-7 | TRBD1 | few | TRBV29-1
CASSYPDRDTEAFF | TGTGCCAGCAGTTACCCCGACAGGGACACTGAAGCTTTCTTT | TRBJ1-1 | TRBD1 | - | TRBV6-2/TRBV6-3
CASSSVPRVEQYF | TGTGCCAGCAGTTCGGTCCCGAGGGTCGAGCAGTACTTC | TRBJ2-7 | - | - | TRBV27
CASRRTSGRALDYNEQFF | TGTGCCAGCAGGAGGACTAGCGGGAGGGCCCTCGATTACAATGAGCAGTTCTTC | TRBJ2-1 | TRBD2 | - | TRBV27
CASSLSRAGVANEQFF | TGTGCCAGCAGTTTATCAAGAGCGGGAGTTGCCAATGAGCAGTTCTTC | TRBJ2-1 | TRBD2 | once | TRBV27
CSVGGESYEQYF | TGCAGCGTTGGGGGGGAAAGCTACGAGCAGTACTTC | TRBJ2-7 | - | - | TRBV29-1
CASRQLNTEAFF | TGTGCCAGCAGACAACTGAACACTGAAGCTTTCTTT | TRBJ1-1 | - | - | TRBV25-1
CASSYGGPETQYF | TGTGCCAGCAGTTATGGGGGTCCGGAGACCCAGTACTTC | TRBJ2-5 | - | - | TRBV6-5
CASISPGNQPQHF | TGTGCCAGCATAAGCCCTGGCAATCAGCCCCAGCATTTT | TRBJ1-5 | - | - | TRBV28
CATSRDLGNANTGELFF | TGTGCCACCAGCAGAGATTTGGGGAACGCGAACACCGGGGAGCTGTTTTTT | TRBJ2-2 | - | - | TRBV15
CASSHEASPSYEQYF | TGTGCCAGCAGCCACGAGGCTAGCCCCTCCTACGAGCAGTACTTC | TRBJ2-7 | - | - | TRBV14
CASRDSAGTGEFF | TGTGCCAGCAGGGATTCCGCCGGGACAGGGGAGTTCTTC | TRBJ2-1 | TRBD1 | - | TRBV6-5
CASSGTGGVEAFF | TGTGCCAGCAGCGGGACAGGGGGAGTTGAAGCTTTCTTT | TRBJ1-1 | TRBD1 | - | TRBV9
CSAIIPLSTDTQYF | TGCAGCGCAATCATCCCTCTTAGCACAGATACGCAGTATTTT | TRBJ2-3 | - | - | TRBV29-1
CASSQRDSDYNEQFF | TGTGCCAGCAGCCAACGGGACAGCGACTACAATGAGCAGTTCTTC | TRBJ2-1 | TRBD1 | - | TRBV14
CASSLSTEKTDTQYF | TGTGCCAGCAGCTTATCGACAGAAAAAACAGATACGCAGTATTTT | TRBJ2-3 | - | - | TRBV11-2
CSVSEQTYEQYF | TGCAGCGTTTCGGAACAAACTTACGAGCAGTACTTC | TRBJ2-7 | - | - | TRBV29-1
CATSLAWASNEQFF | TGTGCCACCAGTTTGGCGTGGGCTTCCAATGAGCAGTTCTTC | TRBJ2-1 | - | - | TRBV24-1
CASSSSGSTYNEQFF | TGTGCCAGCAGCTCGAGCGGGAGTACCTACAATGAGCAGTTCTTC | TRBJ2-1 | TRBD2 | - | TRBV5-4
CASSLGVSGNNEQFF | TGTGCCAGCAGTTTAGGGGTTAGCGGAAACAATGAGCAGTTCTTC | TRBJ2-1 | - | once | TRBV28
CASSDRGPPYNEQFF | TGTGCCAGCAGCGACAGGGGGCCTCCCTACAATGAGCAGTTCTTC | TRBJ2-1 | TRBD1 | once | TRBV28
CASSVSQGYEQYF | TGTGCCAGCAGCGTCTCACAGGGATACGAGCAGTACTTC | TRBJ2-7 | - | - | TRBV9
CASSFIADTQYF | TGTGCCAGCAGTTTTATCGCAGATACGCAGTATTTT | TRBJ2-3 | - | - | TRBV27
CASSSGGRVNEQFF | TGTGCCAGCAGTTCTGGCGGGAGGGTGAATGAGCAGTTCTTC | TRBJ2-1 | TRBD2 | - | TRBV27
CASSPALDHVYNEQFF | TGTGCCAGCAGCCCGGCCCTTGACCACGTCTACAATGAGCAGTTCTTC | TRBJ2-1 | - | - | TRBV7-2
CASSDRANEQFF | TGTGCCAGCAGTGACAGGGCCAACGAGCAGTTCTTC | TRBJ2-1 | TRBD1 | - | TRBV27
CSARPRLGIGNEQFF | TGCAGTGCTAGACCACGTCTTGGTATAGGCAATGAGCAGTTCTTC | TRBJ2-1 | - | - | TRBV20-1
CASSWTGGNEQFF | TGTGCCAGCAGTTGGACCGGGGGTAATGAGCAGTTCTTC | TRBJ2-1 | - | few | TRBV6-5
CASRVVEGTEAFF | TGTGCCAGCAGAGTAGTTGAGGGGACTGAAGCTTTCTTT | TRBJ1-1 | - | - | TRBV7-9
CSVEEAGDYEQYF | TGCAGCGTTGAAGAGGCGGGGGACTACGAGCAGTACTTC | TRBJ2-7 | TRBD2 | once | TRBV29-1
CASSQDRRMNTEAFF | TGCGCCAGCAGCCAAGATAGGCGAATGAACACTGAAGCTTTCTTT | TRBJ1-1 | - | - | TRBV4-3
CASSFLAGGQDTQYF | TGTGCCAGCAGTTTCCTAGCGGGAGGGCAAGATACGCAGTATTTT | TRBJ2-3 | TRBD2 | - | TRBV27
CASSQEVLAGAGELFF | TGTGCCAGCAGCCAAGAGGTGCTAGCGGGAGCCGGGGAGCTGTTTTTT | TRBJ2-2 | TRBD2 | - | TRBV3-1
CASTQYATNEKLFF | TGTGCCAGCACCCAATATGCAACTAATGAAAAACTGTTTTTT | TRBJ1-4 | - | once | TRBV9
CASSDSGFSYEQYF | TGCGCCAGCAGCGACAGCGGGTTCTCCTACGAGCAGTACTTC | TRBJ2-7 | - | once | TRBV5-1